One and the same sample provided the 9 T cell receptor beta chains below, sequenced in a study of blood T cell repertoires in COVID-19. Sequencing used immunoSEQ multiplex PCR; TCRdb keeps in-frame clones, though not all of them. The data contain approximately 350,000 clones, 86% of them singletons. Material for sequencing was peripheral blood. These receptors were taken from a woman aged 55-69 years with COVID-19, enrolled during active disease.

This chain connects TRBV5-1 to TRBJ2-1; unclear D gene. The CDR3 extends over 13 amino acids. Deletions cut 4 bases from V and 8 bases from J, with 13 bases between. Germline values: CDR1 SGHRS, CDR2 YFSETQ. CDR3 sequence (DNA): TGCGCCAGCAGCGGCCTCCGATTTGATGAGCAGTTCTTC. It is translated as CASSGLRFDEQFF. Drawing the rest from reference TRBV5-1 and TRBJ2-1, the complete variable domain is KAGVTQTPRYLIKTRGQQVTLSCSPISGHRSVSWYQQTPGQGLQFLFEYFSETQRNKGNFPGRFSGRQFSNSRSEMNVSTLELGDSALYLCASSGLRFDEQFFGPGTRLTVL.

This chain joins TRBV29-1 and TRBJ2-3, with TRBD1 as a possible D gene (6 bases). The V gene's germline CDR1 is SQVTM and CDR2 ANQGSEA. CDR3 size: 12 residues. V lost 5 bases to trimming and J lost 3 bases, with 9 bases between them. The CDR3 here is CSVSGETDTQYF. As DNA, the CDR3 is TGCAGCGTTTCAGGGGAGACAGATACGCAGTATTTT.

This chain joins TRBV7-2 and TRBJ1-2; TRBD1 agrees at 10 bases. This CDR3 has 14 amino acids. Germline V lookup: CDR1 SGHTA, CDR2 FQGNSA. Trimming removed 5 bases from V and 8 bases from J; junction bases left unmatched: 8. Here the CDR3 reads CASSPDRGTWGYTF. As DNA, the CDR3 is TGTGCCAGCAGCCCGGACAGGGGGACCTGGGGCTACACCTTC.

The chain has TRBV2 and TRBJ1-1, with D unresolved. From germline, CDR1 is SNHLY and CDR2 FYNNEI. V dropped 3 bases and J dropped 4 bases, with 6 bases sitting between them. There are 12 residues in the CDR3. The CDR3, as DNA: TGTGCCAGCAGTGAGGACTCCACTGAAGCTTTCTTT. Its protein product is CASSEDSTEAFF.

This sequence joins TRBV6-5 and TRBJ2-6; TRBD1 agrees at 8 bases. CDR1 is MNHEY, CDR2 SVGAGI, per germline. Losses at the gene ends were 2 bases for V and 1 base for J; bases not matched to a gene: 1. The CDR3 totals 16 residues. Here the CDR3 DNA reads TGTGCCAGCAGTTACAGGACAGGGTCTGGGGCCAACGTCCTGACTTTC. Translating it yields CASSYRTGSGANVLTF.

The V and J genes are TRBV3-1 (or the pseudogene TRBV3-2) and TRBJ2-4, with TRBD2 as a possible D gene (6 bases). The CDR3 consists of 13 residues. Germline-derived CDR1 and CDR2 are LGHDT and YNNKEL (reference sequence). The V end was cut by 1 base, the J end by 7 bases, with 8 bases between. CDR3 in DNA: TGTGCCAGCAGCCAAGGGGGGGAGAACATTCAGTACTTC. It is translated as CASSQGGENIQYF.

The chain has TRBV5-1 and TRBJ2-7; the D gene is possibly TRBD1 (7 bases). Trimming cost V 7 bases and J 2 bases, with 19 bases left between them. Germline V CDR1 and CDR2: SGHRS, YFSETQ. The CDR3 is made up of 15 amino acids. CDR3 protein: CASGPGGTDTYEQYF. In DNA, the CDR3 is TGCGCCAGCGGCCCTGGGGGGACAGACACCTACGAGCAGTACTTC.

The rearrangement uses TRBV4-1 and TRBJ1-1, with unresolved D. The CDR3 runs to 16 residues. CDR1 MGHRA and CDR2 YSYEKL come from the germline V gene. V lost 1 base, J lost 2 bases, and 14 bases lay in between. The CDR3 is CASSQVGGIPNTEAFF. CDR3 nucleotide sequence: TGCGCCAGCAGCCAAGTCGGCGGGATCCCTAACACTGAAGCTTTCTTT.

This chain connects TRBV3-1 (or the pseudogene TRBV3-2) to TRBJ2-1, with 7 bases fitting TRBD1. The CDR3 sequence is 14 residues long. Germline V lookup: CDR1 LGHDT, CDR2 YNNKEL (reference sequence). Trimming took 1 base from V and 8 from J; bases not matched to a gene: 5. This chain's CDR3 is CASSQGQGVDEQFF. In nucleotides, the CDR3 is TGTGCCAGCAGCCAAGGACAGGGAGTGGATGAGCAGTTCTTC.